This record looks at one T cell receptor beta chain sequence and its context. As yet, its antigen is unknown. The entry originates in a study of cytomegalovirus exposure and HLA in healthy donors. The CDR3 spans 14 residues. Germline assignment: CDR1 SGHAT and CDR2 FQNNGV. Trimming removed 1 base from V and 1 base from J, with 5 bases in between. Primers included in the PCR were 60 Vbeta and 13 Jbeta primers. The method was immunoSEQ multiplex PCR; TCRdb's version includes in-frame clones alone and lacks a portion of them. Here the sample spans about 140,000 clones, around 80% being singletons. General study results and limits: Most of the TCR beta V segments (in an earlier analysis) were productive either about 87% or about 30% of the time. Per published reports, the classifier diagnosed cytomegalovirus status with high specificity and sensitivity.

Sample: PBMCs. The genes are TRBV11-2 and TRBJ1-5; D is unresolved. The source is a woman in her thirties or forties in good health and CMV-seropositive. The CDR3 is CASSLGGSNQPQHF. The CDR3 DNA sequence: TGTGCCAGCAGCTTAGGAGGGAGCAATCAGCCCCAGCATTTT.